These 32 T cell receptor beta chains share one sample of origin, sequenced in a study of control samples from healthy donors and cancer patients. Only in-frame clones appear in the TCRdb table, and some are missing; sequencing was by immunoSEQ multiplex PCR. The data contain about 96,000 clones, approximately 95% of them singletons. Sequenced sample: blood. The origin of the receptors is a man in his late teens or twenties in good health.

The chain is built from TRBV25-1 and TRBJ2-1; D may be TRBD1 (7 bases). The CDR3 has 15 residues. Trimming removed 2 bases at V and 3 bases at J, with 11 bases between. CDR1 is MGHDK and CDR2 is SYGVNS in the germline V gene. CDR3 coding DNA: TGTGCCAGCAGTGAACAGGGGGGATACTACAATGAGCAGTTCTTC. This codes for CASSEQGGYYNEQFF.

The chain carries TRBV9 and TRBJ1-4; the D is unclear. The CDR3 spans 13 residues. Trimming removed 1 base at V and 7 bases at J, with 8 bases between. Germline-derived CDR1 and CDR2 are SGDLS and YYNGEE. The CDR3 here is CASSVRVGEKLFF. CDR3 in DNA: TGTGCCAGCAGCGTACGGGTGGGTGAAAAACTGTTTTTT.

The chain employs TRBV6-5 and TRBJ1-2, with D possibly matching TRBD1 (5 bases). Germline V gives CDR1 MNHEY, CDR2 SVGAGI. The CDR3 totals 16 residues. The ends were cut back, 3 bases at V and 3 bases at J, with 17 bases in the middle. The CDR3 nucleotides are TGTGCCAGCAGTTATTGGGGGGACCCGACGGACTATGGCTACACCTTC. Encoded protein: CASSYWGDPTDYGYTF.

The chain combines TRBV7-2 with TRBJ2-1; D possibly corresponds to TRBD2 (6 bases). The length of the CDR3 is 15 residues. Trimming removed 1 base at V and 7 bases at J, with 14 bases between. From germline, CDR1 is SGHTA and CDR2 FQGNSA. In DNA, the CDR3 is TGTGCCAGCAGCTTAGTAGGCGGGGTCTTAAATGAGCAGTTCTTC. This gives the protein CASSLVGGVLNEQFF. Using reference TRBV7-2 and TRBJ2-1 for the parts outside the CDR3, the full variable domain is GAGVSQSPSNKVTEKGKDVELRCDPISGHTALYWYRQSLGQGLEFLIYFQGNSAPDKSGLPSDRFSAERTGGSVSTLTIQRTQQEDSAVYLCASSLVGGVLNEQFFGPGTRLTVL.

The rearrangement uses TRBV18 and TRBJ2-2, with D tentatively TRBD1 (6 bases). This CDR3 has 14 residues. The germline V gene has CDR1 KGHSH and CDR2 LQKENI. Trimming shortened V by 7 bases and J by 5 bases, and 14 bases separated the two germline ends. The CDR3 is CASWADSGTGELFF. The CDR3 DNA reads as TGTGCCAGCTGGGCGGACAGTGGAACCGGGGAGCTGTTTTTT.

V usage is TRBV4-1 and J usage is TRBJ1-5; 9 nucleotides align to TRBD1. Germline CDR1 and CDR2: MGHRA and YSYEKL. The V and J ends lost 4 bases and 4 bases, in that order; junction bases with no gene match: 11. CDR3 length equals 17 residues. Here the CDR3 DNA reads TGCGCCAGCAGCCTAGCGGGACAGGGTTTCGGGAATCAGCCCCAGCATTTT. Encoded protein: CASSLAGQGFGNQPQHF.

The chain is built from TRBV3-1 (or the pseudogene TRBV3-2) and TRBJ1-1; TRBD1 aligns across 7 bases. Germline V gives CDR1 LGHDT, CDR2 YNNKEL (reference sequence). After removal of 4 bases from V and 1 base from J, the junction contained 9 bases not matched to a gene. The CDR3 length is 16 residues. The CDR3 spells CASSRSGQRTNTEAFF. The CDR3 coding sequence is TGTGCCAGCAGCCGCTCGGGACAGCGAACGAACACTGAAGCTTTCTTT.

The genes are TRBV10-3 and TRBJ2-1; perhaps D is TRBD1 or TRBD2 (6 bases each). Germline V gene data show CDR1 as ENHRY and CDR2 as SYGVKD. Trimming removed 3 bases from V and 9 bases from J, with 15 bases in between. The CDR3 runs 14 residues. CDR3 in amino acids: CAISDPEGGLEQFF. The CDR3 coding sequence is TGTGCCATCAGTGACCCGGAAGGGGGGCTTGAGCAGTTCTTC.

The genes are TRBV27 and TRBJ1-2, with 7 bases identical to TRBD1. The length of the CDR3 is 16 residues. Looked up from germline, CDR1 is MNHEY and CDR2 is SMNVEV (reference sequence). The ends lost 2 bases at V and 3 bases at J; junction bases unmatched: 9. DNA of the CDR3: TGTGCCAGCAGTTTAGGGTGGGACAGACCGGACTATGGCTACACCTTC. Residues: CASSLGWDRPDYGYTF.

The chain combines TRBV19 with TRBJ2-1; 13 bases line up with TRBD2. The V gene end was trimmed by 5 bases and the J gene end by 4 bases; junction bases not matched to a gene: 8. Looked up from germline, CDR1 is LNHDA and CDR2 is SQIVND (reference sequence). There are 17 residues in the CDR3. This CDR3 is CASSQWTSGGPYNEQFF. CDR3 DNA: TGTGCCAGTAGTCAGTGGACTAGCGGGGGACCTTACAATGAGCAGTTCTTC.

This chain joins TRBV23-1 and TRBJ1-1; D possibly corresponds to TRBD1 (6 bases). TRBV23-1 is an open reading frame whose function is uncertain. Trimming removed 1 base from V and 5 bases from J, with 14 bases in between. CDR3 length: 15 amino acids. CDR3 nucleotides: TGCGCCAGCAGTCAATGGTATACAGGGAGGACTGAAGCTTTCTTT. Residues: CASSQWYTGRTEAFF.

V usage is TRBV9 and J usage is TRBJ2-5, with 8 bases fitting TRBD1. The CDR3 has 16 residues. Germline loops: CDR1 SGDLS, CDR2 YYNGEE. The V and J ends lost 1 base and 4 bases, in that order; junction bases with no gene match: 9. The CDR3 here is CASSVRWTGRGETQYF. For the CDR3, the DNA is TGTGCCAGCAGCGTACGTTGGACAGGGAGAGGAGAGACCCAGTACTTC.

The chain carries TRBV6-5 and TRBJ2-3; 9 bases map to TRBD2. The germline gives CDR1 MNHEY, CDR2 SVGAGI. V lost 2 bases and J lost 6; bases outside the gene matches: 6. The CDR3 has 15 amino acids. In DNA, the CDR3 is TGTGCCAGCAGTTACGAGCTAGCGGGATTCGATACGCAGTATTTT. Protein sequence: CASSYELAGFDTQYF.

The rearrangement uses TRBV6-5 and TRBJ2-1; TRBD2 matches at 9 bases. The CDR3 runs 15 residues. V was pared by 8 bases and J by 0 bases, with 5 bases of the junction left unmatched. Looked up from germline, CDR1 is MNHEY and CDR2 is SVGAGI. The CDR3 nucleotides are TGTGCCAGCGGAGTTAGCGGGAGCTCCTACAATGAGCAGTTCTTC. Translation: CASGVSGSSYNEQFF.

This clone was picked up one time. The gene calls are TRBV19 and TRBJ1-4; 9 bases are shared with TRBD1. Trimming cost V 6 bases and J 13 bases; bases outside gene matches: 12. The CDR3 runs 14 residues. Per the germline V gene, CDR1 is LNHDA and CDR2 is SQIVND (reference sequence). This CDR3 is CASRRGQGMNGLFF. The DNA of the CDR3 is TGTGCCAGTAGGCGAGGACAGGGGATGAATGGACTGTTTTTT.

The CDR3 DNA is TGTGCCAGCAGTTACTCCGCGCAGTTTGGTGAAAAACTGTTTTTT. Its translation is CASSYSAQFGEKLFF. The chain couples TRBV6-6 to TRBJ1-4, with D unresolved. The germline V gene has CDR1 MNHNY and CDR2 SVGAGI (reference sequence). The CDR3 runs 15 residues. Trimming cost V 0 bases and J 7 bases, with 12 bases left between them.

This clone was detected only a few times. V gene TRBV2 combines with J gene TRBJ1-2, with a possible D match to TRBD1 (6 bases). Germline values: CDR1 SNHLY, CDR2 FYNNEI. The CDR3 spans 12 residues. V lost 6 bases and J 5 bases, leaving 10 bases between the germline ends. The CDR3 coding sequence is TGTGCCAGCAGCACAGGGAGATATGGCTACACCTTC. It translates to CASSTGRYGYTF. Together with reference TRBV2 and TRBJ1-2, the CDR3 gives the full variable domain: EPEVTQTPSHQVTQMGQEVILRCVPISNHLYFYWYRQILGQKVEFLVSFYNNEISEKSEIFDDQFSVERPDGSNFTLKIRSTKLEDSAMYFCASSTGRYGYTFGSGTRLTVV.

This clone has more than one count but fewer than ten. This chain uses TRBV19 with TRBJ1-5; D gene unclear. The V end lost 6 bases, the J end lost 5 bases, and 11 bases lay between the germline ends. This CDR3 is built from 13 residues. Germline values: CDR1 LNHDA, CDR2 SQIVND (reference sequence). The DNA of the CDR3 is TGTGCCAGTAGCCCGCAGCCCTATCAGCCCCAGCATTTT. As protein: CASSPQPYQPQHF. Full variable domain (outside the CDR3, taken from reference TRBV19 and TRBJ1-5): DGGITQSPKYLFRKEGQNVTLSCEQNLNHDAMYWYRQDPGQGLRLIYYSQIVNDFQKGDIAEGYSVSREKKESFPLTVTSAQKNPTAFYLCASSPQPYQPQHFGDGTRLSIL.

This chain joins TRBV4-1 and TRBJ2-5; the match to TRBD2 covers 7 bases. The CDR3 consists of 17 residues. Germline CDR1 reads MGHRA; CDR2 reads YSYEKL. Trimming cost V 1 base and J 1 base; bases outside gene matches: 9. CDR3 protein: CASSQGREQILQETQYF. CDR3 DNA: TGCGCCAGCAGCCAAGGGCGGGAGCAGATCCTCCAAGAGACCCAGTACTTC.

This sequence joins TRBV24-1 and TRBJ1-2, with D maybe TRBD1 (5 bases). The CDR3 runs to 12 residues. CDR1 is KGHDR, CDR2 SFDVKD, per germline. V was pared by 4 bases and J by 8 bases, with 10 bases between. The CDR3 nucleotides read TGTGCCACCAGTGACGGGACGACCGGCTACACCTTC. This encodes CATSDGTTGYTF.

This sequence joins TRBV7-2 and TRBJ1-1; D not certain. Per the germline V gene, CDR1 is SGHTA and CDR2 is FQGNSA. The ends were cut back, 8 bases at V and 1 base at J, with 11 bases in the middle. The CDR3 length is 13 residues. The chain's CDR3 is CASRRERNTEAFF. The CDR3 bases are TGTGCCAGCCGACGCGAGAGGAACACTGAAGCTTTCTTT.

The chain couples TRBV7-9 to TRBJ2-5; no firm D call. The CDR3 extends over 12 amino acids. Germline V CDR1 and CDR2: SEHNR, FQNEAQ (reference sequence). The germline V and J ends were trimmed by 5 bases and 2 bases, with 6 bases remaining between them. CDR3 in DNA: TGTGCCAGCAGCCTGGGGCAAGAGACCCAGTACTTC. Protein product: CASSLGQETQYF.

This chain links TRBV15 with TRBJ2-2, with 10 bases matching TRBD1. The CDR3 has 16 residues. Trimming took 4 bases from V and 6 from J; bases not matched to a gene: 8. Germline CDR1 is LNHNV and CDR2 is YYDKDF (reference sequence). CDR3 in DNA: TGTGCCACCAGCATAGGAGGGACAGGGGCCCCCGGGGAGCTGTTTTTT. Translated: CATSIGGTGAPGELFF.

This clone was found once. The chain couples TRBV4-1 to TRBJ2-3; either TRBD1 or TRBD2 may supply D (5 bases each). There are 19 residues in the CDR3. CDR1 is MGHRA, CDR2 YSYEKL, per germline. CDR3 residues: CAERRRGFDKARLMDTQYF. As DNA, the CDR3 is TGCGCGGAGCGGAGACGGGGCTTTGATAAAGCGCGACTAATGGATACGCAGTATTTT.

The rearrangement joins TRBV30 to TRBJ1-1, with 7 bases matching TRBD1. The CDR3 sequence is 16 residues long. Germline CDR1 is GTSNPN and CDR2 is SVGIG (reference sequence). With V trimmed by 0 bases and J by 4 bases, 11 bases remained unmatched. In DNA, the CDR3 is TGTGCCTGGAGTGTAGGAGGTAGGGGGCTGGGCACTGAAGCTTTCTTT. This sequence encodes CAWSVGGRGLGTEAFF. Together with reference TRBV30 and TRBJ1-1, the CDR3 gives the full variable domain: SQTIHQWPATLVQPVGSPLSLECTVEGTSNPNLYWYRQAAGRGLQLLFYSVGIGQISSEVPQNLSASRPQDRQFILSSKKLLLSDSGFYLCAWSVGGRGLGTEAFFGQGTRLTVV.

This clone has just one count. Here the CDR3 reads CASSHDSNSPLHF. CDR3 bases: TGTGCCAGCTCGCATGACAGCAATTCACCCCTCCACTTT. The V and J genes are TRBV18 and TRBJ1-6; TRBD1 might be the D (5 bases). Trimming cost V 6 bases and J 7 bases, with 10 bases left between them. Germline V gene sequence: CDR1 KGHSH, CDR2 LQKENI. This CDR3 spans 13 amino acids.

The CDR3 loop reads CASSLRNDRREKLFF. As DNA, the CDR3 is TGTGCCAGCAGCTTACGAAACGACAGGCGTGAAAAACTGTTTTTT. The chain employs TRBV7-2 and TRBJ1-4; D is possibly TRBD1 (6 bases). The V gene's germline CDR1 is SGHTA and CDR2 FQGNSA. The CDR3 totals 15 residues. V dropped 2 bases and J dropped 7 bases, with 14 bases sitting between them.

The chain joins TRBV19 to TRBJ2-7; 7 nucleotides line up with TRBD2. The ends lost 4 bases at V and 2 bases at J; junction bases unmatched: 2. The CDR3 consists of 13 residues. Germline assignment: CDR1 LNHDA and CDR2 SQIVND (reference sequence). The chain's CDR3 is CASSRREAYEQYF. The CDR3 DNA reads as TGTGCCAGTAGTAGACGGGAGGCCTACGAGCAGTACTTC.

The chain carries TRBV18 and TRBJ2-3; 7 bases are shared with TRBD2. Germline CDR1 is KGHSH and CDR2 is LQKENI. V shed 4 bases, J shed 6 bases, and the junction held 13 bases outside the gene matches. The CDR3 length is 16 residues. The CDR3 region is CASSRYVGGSWDTQYF. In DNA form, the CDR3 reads TGTGCCAGCTCACGGTATGTGGGAGGGAGTTGGGATACGCAGTATTTT.

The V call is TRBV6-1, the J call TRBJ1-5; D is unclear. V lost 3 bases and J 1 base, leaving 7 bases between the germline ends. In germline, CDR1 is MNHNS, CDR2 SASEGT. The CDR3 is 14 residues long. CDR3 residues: CASSESLSNQPQHF. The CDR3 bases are TGTGCCAGCAGTGAGTCGCTGAGCAATCAGCCCCAGCATTTT.

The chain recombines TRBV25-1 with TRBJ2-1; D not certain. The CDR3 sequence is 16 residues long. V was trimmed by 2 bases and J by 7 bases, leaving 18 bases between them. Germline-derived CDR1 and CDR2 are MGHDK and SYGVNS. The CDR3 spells CASSEAPATLMNEQFF. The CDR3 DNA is TGTGCCAGCAGTGAAGCCCCAGCGACCTTAATGAATGAGCAGTTCTTC.

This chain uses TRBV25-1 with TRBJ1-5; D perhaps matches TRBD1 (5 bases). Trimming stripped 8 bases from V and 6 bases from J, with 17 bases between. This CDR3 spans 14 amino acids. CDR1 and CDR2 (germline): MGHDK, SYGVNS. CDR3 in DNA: TGTGCCAGCGGGGTGGAGGGGTTCGGTCAGCCCCAGCATTTT. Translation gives CASGVEGFGQPQHF.